What follows are 9 T cell receptor beta chains derived from one specimen sequenced in a study of T-cell memory formation after mild COVID-19 (dated by TCRdb to about 2021). The receptor library was made with 5' RACE. TCRdb names Illumina NovaSeq 6000 as the instrument used. TCRdb handled the public reads itself, with Q25 trimming in fastp and clone calling in MiXCR, and kept productive beta chains. Rows merge per CDR3 protein into single entries with the most common DNA and genes. This sample has 300,000 to 350,000 distinct CDR3 sequences in its table, and approximately 19% of those were observed once. Jointly, the top ten make up more than 20% of the sample. The specimen sequenced was PBMCs or a T cell subset sorted from them (not recorded which). These TCRs come from a man aged 18 to 29 who had mild COVID-19 (a few samples of this study predate the infection). The sample titles of this study are shuffled in the database, so cell type and time point are left out; the donor was told from shared clones.

The chain is built from TRBV5-1 and TRBJ1-5; D remains unclear. Trimming removed 0 bases from V and 5 bases from J, with 9 bases in between. The CDR3 runs to 14 residues. The germline gives CDR1 SGHRS, CDR2 YFSETQ. This CDR3 reads CASSLDGVDQPQHF. The CDR3 nucleotides are TGCGCCAGCAGCTTGGACGGGGTGGATCAGCCCCAGCATTTT.

A few counts support this clonotype. This rearrangement joins TRBV29-1 to TRBJ2-5; no clear D gene. Germline V gives CDR1 SQVTM, CDR2 ANQGSEA. Between the trimmed V and J ends, which lost 4 bases and 3 bases, there was a span of 12 bases. The CDR3 covers 13 residues. The CDR3 nucleotides read TGCAGCGTTGTAGGTTTGGCAAAAGAGACCCAGTACTTC. Translation gives CSVVGLAKETQYF.

The gene calls are TRBV7-2 and TRBJ1-2, with a possible D match to TRBD1 (5 bases). Between the trimmed V and J ends, which lost 5 bases and 4 bases, there was a span of 14 bases. The CDR3 runs 14 residues. Germline loops: CDR1 SGHTA, CDR2 FQGNSA. The CDR3: CASSPGTGGYGYTF. The CDR3 coding sequence is TGTGCCAGCAGCCCAGGGACGGGAGGCTATGGCTACACCTTC.

This clonotype was seen more than once but under ten times. DNA of the CDR3: TGTGCCAGCAGCCTGCTCGAGGAGGGACAAGAGACCCAGTACTTC. Protein sequence: CASSLLEEGQETQYF. The chain uses TRBV7-9 and TRBJ2-5; D may be TRBD2 (6 bases). Trimming stripped 5 bases from V and 2 bases from J, with 15 bases between. Germline V gene data show CDR1 as SEHNR and CDR2 as FQNEAQ (reference sequence). This CDR3 has 15 residues. Full variable domain (rest looked up from reference TRBV7-9 and TRBJ2-5): DTGVSQNPRHKITKRGQNVTFRCDPISEHNRLYWYRQTLGQGPEFLTYFQNEAQLEKSRLLSDRFSAERPKGSFSTLEIQRTEQGDSAMYLCASSLLEEGQETQYFGPGTRLLVL.

This clonotype was found a few times. This rearrangement joins TRBV12-3 or TRBV12-4 to TRBJ2-3; D gene uncertain. Deletions cut 7 bases from V and 6 bases from J, with 14 bases between. The CDR3 consists of 13 residues. The DNA for the CDR3 is TGTGCCAGCAAGGCCCGGGCTTCGGATACGCAGTATTTT. Its protein is CASKARASDTQYF.

This clonotype was counted a few times. CDR3: CASSSRTGGGELFF. Here the CDR3 DNA reads TGTGCCAGCAGTTCCCGGACAGGGGGTGGGGAGCTGTTTTTT. This chain connects TRBV12-3 or TRBV12-4 to TRBJ2-2, with 10 bases aligning to TRBD1. The V segment lost 4 bases and the J segment 8 bases; nucleotides outside the gene matches: 4. This CDR3 has 14 amino acids.

The chain has TRBV7-6 and TRBJ2-7, with D possibly TRBD1 on 6 matching bases. The CDR3 is 14 residues long. CDR1 and CDR2 (germline): SGHVS, FNYEAQ. V was pared by 5 bases and J by 5 bases, with 16 bases between. In DNA form, the CDR3 reads TGTGCCAGCAGCGCAGAATGGGGGCTCAACGAGCAGTACTTC. It codes for CASSAEWGLNEQYF.

DNA of the CDR3: TGCGCCAGCGCCTATCGGGGGCCTTCAGAGACCCAGTACTTC. Translated, it gives CASAYRGPSETQYF. The chain links TRBV5-1 to TRBJ2-5; perhaps D is TRBD1 or TRBD2 (6 bases each). Germline CDR1 is SGHRS and CDR2 is YFSETQ. The CDR3 consists of 14 residues. V was clipped by 7 bases and J by 4 bases, with 17 bases between them. The variable domain in full, completed from reference TRBV5-1 and TRBJ2-5, reads KAGVTQTPRYLIKTRGQQVTLSCSPISGHRSVSWYQQTPGQGLQFLFEYFSETQRNKGNFPGRFSGRQFSNSRSEMNVSTLELGDSALYLCASAYRGPSETQYFGPGTRLLVL.

This sequence joins TRBV2 and TRBJ1-1, with a possible D match to TRBD1 (6 bases). CDR3 length equals 15 residues. Germline V gene data show CDR1 as SNHLY and CDR2 as FYNNEI. The V gene lost 10 bases and the J gene lost 1 base, with 19 bases spanning the gap. CDR3 residues: CAINGRTETNTEAFF. For the CDR3, the DNA is TGTGCCATCAATGGCCGGACAGAGACGAACACTGAAGCTTTCTTT.